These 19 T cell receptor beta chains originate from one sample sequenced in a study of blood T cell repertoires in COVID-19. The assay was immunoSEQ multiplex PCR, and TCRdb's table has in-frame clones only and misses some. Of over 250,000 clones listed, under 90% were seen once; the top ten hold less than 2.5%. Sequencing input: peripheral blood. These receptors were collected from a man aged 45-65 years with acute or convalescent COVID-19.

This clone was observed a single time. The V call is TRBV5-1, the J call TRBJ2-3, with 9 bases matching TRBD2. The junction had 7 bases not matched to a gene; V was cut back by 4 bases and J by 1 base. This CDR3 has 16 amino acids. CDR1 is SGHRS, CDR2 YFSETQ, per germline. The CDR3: CASSRGGGAGTDTQYF. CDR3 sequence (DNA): TGCGCCAGCAGCCGGGGCGGGGGGGCCGGCACAGATACGCAGTATTTT.

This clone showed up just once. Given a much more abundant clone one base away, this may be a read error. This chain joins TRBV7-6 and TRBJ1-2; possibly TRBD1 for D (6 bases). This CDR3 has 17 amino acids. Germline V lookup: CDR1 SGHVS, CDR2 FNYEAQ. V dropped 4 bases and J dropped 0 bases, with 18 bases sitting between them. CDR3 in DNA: TGTGCCAGCAGCTGGGGGGGGGCGGGGCAAGCTAACTATGGCTACACCTTC. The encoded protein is CASSWGGAGQANYGYTF. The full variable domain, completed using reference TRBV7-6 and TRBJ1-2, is GAGVSQSPRYKVTKRGQDVALRCDPISGHVSLYWYRQALGQGPEFLTYFNYEAQQDKSGLPNDRFSAERPEGSISTLTIQRTEQRDSAMYRCASSWGGAGQANYGYTFGSGTRLTVV.

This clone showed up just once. The CDR3 is CSAGAGETQYF. As DNA, the CDR3 is TGCAGTGCTGGTGCGGGGGAGACCCAGTACTTC. V gene TRBV20-1 combines with J gene TRBJ2-5, with TRBD2 as a possible D gene (6 bases). V dropped 5 bases and J dropped 5 bases, with 9 bases sitting between them. The CDR3 consists of 11 residues. Germline V gene lookup returns CDR1 DFQATT and CDR2 SNEGSKA (reference sequence).

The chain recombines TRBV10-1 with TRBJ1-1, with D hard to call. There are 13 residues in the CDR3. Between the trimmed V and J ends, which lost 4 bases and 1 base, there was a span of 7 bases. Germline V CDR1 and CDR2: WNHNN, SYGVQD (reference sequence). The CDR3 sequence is CASSGKPNTEAFF. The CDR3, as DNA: TGCGCCAGCAGTGGAAAGCCGAACACTGAAGCTTTCTTT.

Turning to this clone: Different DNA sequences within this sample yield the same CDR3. DNA of the CDR3: TGTGCCAGCAGCGTAGGGGACAGGAGCTACGAGCAGTACTTC. Encoded protein: CASSVGDRSYEQYF. The rearrangement links TRBV9 to TRBJ2-7; 8 positions match TRBD1. This CDR3 has 14 residues. V gave up 0 bases and J gave up 3 bases; unmatched junction bases: 2. Looked up from germline, CDR1 is SGDLS and CDR2 is YYNGEE.

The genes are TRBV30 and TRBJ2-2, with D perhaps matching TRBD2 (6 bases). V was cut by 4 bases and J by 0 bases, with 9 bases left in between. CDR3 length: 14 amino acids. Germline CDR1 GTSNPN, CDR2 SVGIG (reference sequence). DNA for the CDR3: TGTGCCTGGATGACGGGGGCGAACACCGGGGAGCTGTTTTTT. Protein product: CAWMTGANTGELFF.

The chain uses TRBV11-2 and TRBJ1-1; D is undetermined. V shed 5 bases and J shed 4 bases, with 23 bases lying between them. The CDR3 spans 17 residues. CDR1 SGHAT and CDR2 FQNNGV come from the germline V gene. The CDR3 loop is CASSPHLEVARGTEAFF. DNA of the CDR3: TGTGCCAGCAGCCCCCATTTGGAGGTGGCGCGGGGCACTGAAGCTTTCTTT. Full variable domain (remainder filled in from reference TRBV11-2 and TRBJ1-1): EAGVAQSPRYKIIEKRQSVAFWCNPISGHATLYWYQQILGQGPKLLIQFQNNGVVDDSQLPKDRFSAERLKGVDSTLKIQPAKLEDSAVYLCASSPHLEVARGTEAFFGQGTRLTVV.

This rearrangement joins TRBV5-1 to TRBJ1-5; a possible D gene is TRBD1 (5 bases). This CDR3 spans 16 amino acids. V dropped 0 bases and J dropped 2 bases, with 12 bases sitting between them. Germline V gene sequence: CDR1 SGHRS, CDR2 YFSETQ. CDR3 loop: CASSLEGRGGNQPQHF. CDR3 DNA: TGCGCCAGCAGCTTGGAAGGGCGGGGGGGCAATCAGCCCCAGCATTTT.

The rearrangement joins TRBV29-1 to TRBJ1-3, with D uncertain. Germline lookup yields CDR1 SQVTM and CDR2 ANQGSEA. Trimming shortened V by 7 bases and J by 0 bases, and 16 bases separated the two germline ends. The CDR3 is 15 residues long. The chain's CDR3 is CSATRDWSSGNTIYF. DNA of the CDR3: TGCAGCGCCACCCGAGACTGGTCCTCTGGAAACACCATATATTTT.

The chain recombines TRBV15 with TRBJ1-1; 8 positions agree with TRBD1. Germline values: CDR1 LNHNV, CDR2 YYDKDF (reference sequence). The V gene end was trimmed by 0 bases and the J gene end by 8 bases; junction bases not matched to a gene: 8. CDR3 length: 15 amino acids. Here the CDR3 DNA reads TGTGCCACCAGCAGAGACCCCGGACAGGGAACAGAAGCTTTCTTT. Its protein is CATSRDPGQGTEAFF.

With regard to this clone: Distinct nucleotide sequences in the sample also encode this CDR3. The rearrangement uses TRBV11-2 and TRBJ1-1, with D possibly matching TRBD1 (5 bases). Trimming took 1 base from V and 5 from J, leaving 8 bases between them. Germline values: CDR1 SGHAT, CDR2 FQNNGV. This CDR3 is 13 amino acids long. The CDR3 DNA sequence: TGTGCCAGCAGCTTAGGACGGGGGACTGAAGCTTTCTTT. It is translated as CASSLGRGTEAFF.

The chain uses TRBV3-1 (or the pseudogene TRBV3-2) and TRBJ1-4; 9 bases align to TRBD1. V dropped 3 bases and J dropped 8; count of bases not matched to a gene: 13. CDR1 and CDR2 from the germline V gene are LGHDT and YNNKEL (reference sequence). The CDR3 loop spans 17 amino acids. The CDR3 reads CASSQSSWTGEGEKLFF. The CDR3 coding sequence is TGTGCCAGCAGCCAGTCGTCCTGGACAGGGGAAGGAGAAAAACTGTTTTTT.

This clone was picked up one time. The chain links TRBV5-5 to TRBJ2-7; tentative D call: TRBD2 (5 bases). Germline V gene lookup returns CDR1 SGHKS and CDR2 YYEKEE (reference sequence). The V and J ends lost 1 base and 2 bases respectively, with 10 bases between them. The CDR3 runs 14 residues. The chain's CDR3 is CASSLTTRAYEQYF. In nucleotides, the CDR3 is TGTGCCAGCAGCTTGACCACTAGGGCCTACGAGCAGTACTTC. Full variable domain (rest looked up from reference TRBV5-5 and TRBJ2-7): DAGVTQSPTHLIKTRGQQVTLRCSPISGHKSVSWYQQVLGQGPQFIFQYYEKEERGRGNFPDRFSARQFPNYSSELNVNALLLGDSALYLCASSLTTRAYEQYFGPGTRLTVT.

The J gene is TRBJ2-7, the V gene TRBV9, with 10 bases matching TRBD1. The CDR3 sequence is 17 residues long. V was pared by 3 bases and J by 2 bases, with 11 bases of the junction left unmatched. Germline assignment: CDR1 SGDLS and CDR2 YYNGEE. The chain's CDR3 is CASSASPGTGVPYEQYF. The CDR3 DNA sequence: TGTGCCAGCAGCGCATCACCCGGGACAGGGGTCCCCTACGAGCAGTACTTC.

The CDR3 region has the DNA TGCGCCAGCAGTGAAACTAGCGGGGGACGGGAGACCCAGTACTTC. Encoded protein: CASSETSGGRETQYF. The V call is TRBV10-1, the J call TRBJ2-5, with 11 bases identical to TRBD2. The CDR3 spans 15 residues. The V gene's germline CDR1 is WNHNN and CDR2 SYGVQD (reference sequence). V lost 3 bases and J lost 5; bases outside the gene matches: 5.

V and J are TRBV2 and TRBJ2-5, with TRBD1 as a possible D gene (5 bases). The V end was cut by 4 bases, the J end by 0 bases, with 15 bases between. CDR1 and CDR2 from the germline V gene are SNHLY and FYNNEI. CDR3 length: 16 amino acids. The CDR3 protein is CASSVRQPLYQETQYF. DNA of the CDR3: TGTGCCAGCAGTGTCAGACAGCCCTTGTACCAAGAGACCCAGTACTTC. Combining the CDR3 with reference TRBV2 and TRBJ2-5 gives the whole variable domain EPEVTQTPSHQVTQMGQEVILRCVPISNHLYFYWYRQILGQKVEFLVSFYNNEISEKSEIFDDQFSVERPDGSNFTLKIRSTKLEDSAMYFCASSVRQPLYQETQYFGPGTRLLVL.

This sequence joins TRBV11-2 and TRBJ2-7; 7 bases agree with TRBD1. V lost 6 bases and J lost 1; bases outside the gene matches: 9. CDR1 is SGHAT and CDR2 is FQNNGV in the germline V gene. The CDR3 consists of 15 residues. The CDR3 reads CASSSGTASSYEQYF. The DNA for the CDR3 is TGTGCCAGCAGTTCCGGGACAGCCTCATCCTACGAGCAGTACTTC. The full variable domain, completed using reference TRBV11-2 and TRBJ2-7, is EAGVAQSPRYKIIEKRQSVAFWCNPISGHATLYWYQQILGQGPKLLIQFQNNGVVDDSQLPKDRFSAERLKGVDSTLKIQPAKLEDSAVYLCASSSGTASSYEQYFGPGTRLTVT.

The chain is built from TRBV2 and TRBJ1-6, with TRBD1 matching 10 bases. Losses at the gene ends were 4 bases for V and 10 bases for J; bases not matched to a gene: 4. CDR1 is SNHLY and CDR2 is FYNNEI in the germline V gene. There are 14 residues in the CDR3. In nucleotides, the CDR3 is TGTGCCAGCAGTGTTGGACAGGGGGAATCACCCCTCCACTTT. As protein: CASSVGQGESPLHF.

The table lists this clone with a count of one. The CDR3 DNA follows: TGTGCCAGCACCCCGCGGGGTGAAGATACGCAGTATTTT. Translated, it gives CASTPRGEDTQYF. The chain links TRBV12-3 or TRBV12-4 to TRBJ2-3; D is possibly TRBD2 (6 bases). V dropped 7 bases and J dropped 5 bases, with 13 bases sitting between them. This CDR3 is built from 13 residues.